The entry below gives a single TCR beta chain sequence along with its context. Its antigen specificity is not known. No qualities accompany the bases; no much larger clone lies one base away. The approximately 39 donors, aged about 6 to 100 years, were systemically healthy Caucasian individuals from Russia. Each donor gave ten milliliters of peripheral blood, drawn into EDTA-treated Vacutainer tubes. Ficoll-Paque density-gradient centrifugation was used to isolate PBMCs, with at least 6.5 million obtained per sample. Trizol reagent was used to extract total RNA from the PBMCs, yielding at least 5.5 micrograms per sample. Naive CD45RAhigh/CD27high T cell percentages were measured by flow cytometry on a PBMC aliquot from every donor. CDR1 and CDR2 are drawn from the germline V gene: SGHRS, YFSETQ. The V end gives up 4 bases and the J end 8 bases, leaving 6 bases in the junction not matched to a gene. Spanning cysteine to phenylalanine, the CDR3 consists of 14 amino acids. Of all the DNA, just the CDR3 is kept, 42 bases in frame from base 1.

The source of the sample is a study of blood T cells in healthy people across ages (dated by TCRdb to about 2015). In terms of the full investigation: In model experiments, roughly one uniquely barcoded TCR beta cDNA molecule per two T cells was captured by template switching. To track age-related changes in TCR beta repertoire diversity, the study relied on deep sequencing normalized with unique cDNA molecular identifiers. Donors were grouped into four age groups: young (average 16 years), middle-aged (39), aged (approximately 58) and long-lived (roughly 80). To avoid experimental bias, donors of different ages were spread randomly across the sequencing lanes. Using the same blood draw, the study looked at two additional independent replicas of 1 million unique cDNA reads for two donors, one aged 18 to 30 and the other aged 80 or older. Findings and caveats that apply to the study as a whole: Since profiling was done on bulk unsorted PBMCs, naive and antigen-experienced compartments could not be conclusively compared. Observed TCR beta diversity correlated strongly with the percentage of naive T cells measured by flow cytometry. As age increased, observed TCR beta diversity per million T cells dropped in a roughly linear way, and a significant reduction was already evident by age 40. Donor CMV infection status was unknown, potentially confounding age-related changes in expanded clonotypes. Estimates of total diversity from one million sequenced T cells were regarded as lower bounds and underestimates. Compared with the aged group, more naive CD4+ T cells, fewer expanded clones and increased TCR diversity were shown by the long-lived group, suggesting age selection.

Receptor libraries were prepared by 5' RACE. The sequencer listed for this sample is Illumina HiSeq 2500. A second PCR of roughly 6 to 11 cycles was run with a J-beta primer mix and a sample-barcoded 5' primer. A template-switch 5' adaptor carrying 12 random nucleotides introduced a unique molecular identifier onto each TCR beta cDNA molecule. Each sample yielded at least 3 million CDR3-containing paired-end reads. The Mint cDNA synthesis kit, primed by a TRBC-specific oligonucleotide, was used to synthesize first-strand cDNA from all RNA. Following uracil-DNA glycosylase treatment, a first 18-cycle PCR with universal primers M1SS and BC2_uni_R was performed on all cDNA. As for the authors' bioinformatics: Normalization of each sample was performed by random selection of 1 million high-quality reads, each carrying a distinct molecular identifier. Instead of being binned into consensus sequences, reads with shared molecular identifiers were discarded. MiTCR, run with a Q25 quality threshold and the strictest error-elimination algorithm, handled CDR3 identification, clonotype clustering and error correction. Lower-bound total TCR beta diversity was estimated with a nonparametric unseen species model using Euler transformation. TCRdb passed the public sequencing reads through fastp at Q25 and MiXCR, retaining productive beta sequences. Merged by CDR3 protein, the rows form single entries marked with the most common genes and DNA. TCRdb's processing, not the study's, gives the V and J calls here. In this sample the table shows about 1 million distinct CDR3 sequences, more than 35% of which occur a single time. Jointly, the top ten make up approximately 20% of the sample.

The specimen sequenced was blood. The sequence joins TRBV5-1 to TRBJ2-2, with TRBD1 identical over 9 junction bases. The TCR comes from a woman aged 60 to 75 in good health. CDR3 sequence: CASSRDRASGELFF. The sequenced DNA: TGCGCCAGCAGCCGGGACAGGGCTTCGGGGGAGCTGTTTTTT.